This T cell receptor (beta chain) was identified during a study of tumor and adjacent non-tumor tissue in lung cancer. Study summary: Patients comprised 12 adenocarcinoma, a couple of squamous cell carcinoma and 1 small cell lung cancer. Overall study results and limits: Top 100 clones took a larger repertoire share in normal lung. Patients with more diverse tumor TCRs had worse survival. TCR diversity was significantly greater in tumor than normal lung tissue.

This clonotype was seen ten or more times. Its specificity is unknown. Germline V gene lookup returns CDR1 SGHVS and CDR2 FQNEAQ. The CDR3 is 15 residues long. Trimming took 4 bases from V and 5 from J; bases not matched to a gene: 4. TCRbeta libraries were built with three rounds of nested PCR, modified from ARM-PCR. TCRdb itself ran the multiplex PCR reads through MiXCR, one entry per CDR3 protein. This sample has about 86,000 distinct CDR3 sequences, with roughly 77% found just once. RNA was extracted from bulk tissue without any cell sorting. The normal lung tissue was taken more than 3 cm from the tumor edge.

This TCR derives from a woman in her 50s with non-small cell lung cancer. This chain links TRBV7-8 with TRBJ1-5; 11 nucleotides agree with TRBD1. Sequences were obtained from distant non-tumor lung tissue. The chain's CDR3 is CASSYGTGGHQPQHF. CDR3 DNA: TGTGCCAGCAGCTACGGGACAGGGGGGCATCAGCCCCAGCATTTT.